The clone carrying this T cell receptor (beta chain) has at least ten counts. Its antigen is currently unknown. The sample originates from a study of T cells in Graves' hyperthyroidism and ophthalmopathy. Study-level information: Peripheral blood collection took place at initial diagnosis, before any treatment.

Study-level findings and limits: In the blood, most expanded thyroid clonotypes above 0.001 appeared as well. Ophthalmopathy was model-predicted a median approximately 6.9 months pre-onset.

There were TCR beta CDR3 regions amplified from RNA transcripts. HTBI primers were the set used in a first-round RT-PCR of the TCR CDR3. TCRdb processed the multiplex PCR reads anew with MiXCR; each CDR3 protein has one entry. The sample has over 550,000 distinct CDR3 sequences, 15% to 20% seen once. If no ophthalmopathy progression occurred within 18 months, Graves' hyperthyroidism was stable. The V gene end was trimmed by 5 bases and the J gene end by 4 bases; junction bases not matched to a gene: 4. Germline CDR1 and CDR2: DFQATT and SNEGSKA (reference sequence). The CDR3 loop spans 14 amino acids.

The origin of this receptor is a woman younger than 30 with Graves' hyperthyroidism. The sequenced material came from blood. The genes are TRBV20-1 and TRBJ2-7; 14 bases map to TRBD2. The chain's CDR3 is CSAGGTSGGYEQYF. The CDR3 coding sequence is TGCAGTGCTGGGGGGACTAGCGGGGGTTACGAGCAGTACTTC.